The entry below describes one T cell receptor beta chain. Its antigen remains undetermined. No clone much larger than this one lies a single base away; base qualities are absent. The sample comes from a study of memory B cells and T cells in multiple sclerosis (dated by TCRdb to 2017 to 2018). Background for the entire study: The study compared TCR beta repertoires of autoproliferating peripheral T cells with brain lesion-infiltrating T cells in multiple sclerosis patients. Two multiple sclerosis patients, for whom either brain lesions at autopsy or brain-infiltrating cells from biopsy were available, were included in TCR sequencing. Results and caveats for the whole study, not just this receptor: Clone-set sizes differed between compartments, which influenced counts of shared clonotypes and required normalization.

Using the immunoSEQ Platform, TCRbeta CDR3 regions were amplified from extracted genomic DNA. Multiplex PCR, high-throughput sequencing and a vendor bioinformatics pipeline were combined in the immunoSEQ assay. Concerning the study's data processing: Non-productive sequences and CDR3s shorter than 4 amino acids were excluded, and clonotype frequencies were recalculated for each sample. In immunoSEQ Analyzer 2.0, shared clonotypes were identified as identical CDR3 amino acid, V gene and J gene sequences. Repertoire overlap was normalized by dividing shared clonotype counts by the product of both clone-set sizes, with the result scaled by 1000 into arbitrary units. The clones in this table, taken by TCRdb from immuneACCESS, are in-frame only. Not every clone is retained; where verified, under half of the shortfall comes from an unresolved V gene, and the cause of the rest is unknown. D and trimming were read from the DNA, whereas the V and J calls and clone size are those reported in that table. This sample holds over 10,000 clones; approximately 84% were observed only once. Of the sample, 2.5% to 3.5% is held by the ten largest clones.

After stimulus-free culture of CFSE-labeled PBMCs, the autoproliferating (CFSEdim) and non-proliferating (CFSEhi) T cell fractions were sequenced separately. Altogether, some 50 million CFSE-labeled PBMCs were kept in culture for 6 to 8 days with no stimulus, after which the replicate wells were combined. PBMCs were labeled with around 0.53 uM CFSE and cultured in serum-free AIM-V medium without exogenous stimuli. PBMCs were isolated by Ficoll density gradient centrifugation and were cryopreserved before use. Live 7-AAD-negative cells were sorted on a FACSAria III, washed with PBS, and frozen at -80 degrees C as dry pellets. V is pared back by 0 bases and J by 2 bases, with 13 bases lying between the germline termini. The CDR1 and CDR2 encoded by the germline V gene are SGDLS and YYNGEE. The cysteine opens and the phenylalanine closes a CDR3 of 16 amino acids. Here the CDR3 DNA is all that survives: 48 bases in frame from base 1.

The chain employs TRBV9 and TRBJ2-3, with a tentative D gene TRBD1 over 6 matching bases. The material sequenced was PBMCs from blood kept in culture. This receptor was taken from a human donor with multiple sclerosis. The DNA sequence is TGTGCCAGCAGCGTAGCTGGGGGACACACCACAGATACGCAGTATTTT. This yields the protein CASSVAGGHTTDTQYF.